The 4 T cell receptor beta chains below come from one sample, sequenced in a study of T cells in Graves' hyperthyroidism and ophthalmopathy. The investigators amplified TCR beta CDR3 regions from RNA transcripts. First-round RT-PCR targeting the TCR CDR3 was performed with the HTBI primer set. TCRdb reanalysed the multiplex PCR reads using MiXCR and keeps one entry per CDR3 protein. The table lists hundreds of thousands of distinct CDR3 sequences, approximately 15% of them singletons, with 18% in the top ten. Input material: blood. The receptors here all came from a woman aged 18-35 years with Graves' hyperthyroidism.

This clonotype was seen many times. The gene calls are TRBV7-2 and TRBJ2-3; weak D call: TRBD2 (6 bases). Trimming took 2 bases from V and 7 from J, leaving 19 bases between them. The CDR3 is 16 amino acids. CDR1 and CDR2 (germline): SGHTA, FQGNSA. The CDR3 here is CASSLQLASSGHTQYF. The CDR3 region has the DNA TGTGCCAGCAGCTTACAGCTAGCGAGCTCTGGTCATACGCAGTATTTT.

This clonotype was recorded many times. The chain couples TRBV7-2 to TRBJ1-2; unclear D gene. The germline V gene has CDR1 SGHTA and CDR2 FQGNSA. Trimming left V 1 base short and J 5 bases short, with 11 bases between. The CDR3 runs 14 residues. The CDR3 sequence: CASSLDTPRYGYTF. DNA for the CDR3: TGTGCCAGCAGCTTAGACACCCCGCGGTATGGCTACACCTTC.

There are a few counts of this clonotype. CDR3 nucleotide sequence: TGTGCCATCAGTGAGGTTCGCGGGACAGGGAGCAATGAGCAGTTCTTC. Amino acids: CAISEVRGTGSNEQFF. V is TRBV10-3 and J is TRBJ2-1; 9 nucleotides align to TRBD1. The trim removed 2 bases at V and 6 bases at J, leaving 8 bases unmatched. There are 16 residues in the CDR3. Germline assignment: CDR1 ENHRY and CDR2 SYGVKD.

This clonotype was observed once. A much larger clone differs from this one at a single base, so this may be a read error. This chain uses TRBV20-1 with TRBJ2-1; a possible D gene is TRBD2 (5 bases). The ends were cut back, 6 bases at V and 5 bases at J, with 23 bases in the middle. The CDR3 is made up of 16 amino acids. Germline CDR1 DFQATT, CDR2 SNEGSKA (reference sequence). The CDR3 sequence: CSATSVRAPPHNEQFF. CDR3 DNA sequence: TGCAGTGCAACTTCAGTGCGGGCGCCCCCCCACAATGAGCAGTTCTTC.